This T cell receptor (beta chain) was retrieved from a study of blood T cell repertoires in COVID-19. In the study overall: Material from acute and convalescent COVID-19 was sourced from the United States, Italy and Spain. In each case, the material was cDNA or gDNA derived from T cells, B-cell-depleted T cells, or PBMCs.

Original data processing: Researchers report that nucleated cell counts were estimated from reference gene primer amplification. Method: immunoSEQ multiplex PCR; TCRdb's copy keeps in-frame clones and lacks some. D and trimming come from the DNA, and the V and J calls and clone size come from that table. The repertoire includes about 250,000 clones, 83% of them detected once, and roughly 5% sits in the top ten. Germline CDR1 is MRHNA and CDR2 is SNTAGT. Losses at the gene ends were 8 bases for V and 0 bases for J; bases not matched to a gene: 11. CDR3 size: 17 residues. This sequence joins TRBV6-4 and TRBJ2-1, with 9 bases that match TRBD2. Sequences were obtained from peripheral blood. The TCR sequence derives from a human donor in a cohort sampled during active COVID-19. CDR3 coding DNA: TGTGCCAGCCGAAAGGGAGCGGGGGGAAGCTCCTACAATGAGCAGTTCTTC. This translates into CASRKGAGGSSYNEQFF.